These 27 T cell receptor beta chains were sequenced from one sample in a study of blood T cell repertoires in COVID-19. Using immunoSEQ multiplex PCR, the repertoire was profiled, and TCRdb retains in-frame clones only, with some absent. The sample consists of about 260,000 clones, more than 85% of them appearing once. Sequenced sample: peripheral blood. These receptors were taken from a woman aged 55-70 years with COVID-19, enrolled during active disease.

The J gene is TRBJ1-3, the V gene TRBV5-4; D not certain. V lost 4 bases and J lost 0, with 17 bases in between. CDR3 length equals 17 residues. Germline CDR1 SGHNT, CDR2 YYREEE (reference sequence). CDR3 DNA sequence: TGTGCCAGCAGCACCCTGGACGGAGGCCTCTCTGGAAACACCATATATTTT. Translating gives CASSTLDGGLSGNTIYF.

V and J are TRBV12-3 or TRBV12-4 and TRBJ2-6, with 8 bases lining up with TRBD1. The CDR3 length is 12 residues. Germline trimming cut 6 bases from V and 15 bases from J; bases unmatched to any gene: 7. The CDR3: CASSPGTGSLTF. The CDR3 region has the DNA TGTGCCAGCAGCCCCGGGACAGGTAGCCTGACTTTC.

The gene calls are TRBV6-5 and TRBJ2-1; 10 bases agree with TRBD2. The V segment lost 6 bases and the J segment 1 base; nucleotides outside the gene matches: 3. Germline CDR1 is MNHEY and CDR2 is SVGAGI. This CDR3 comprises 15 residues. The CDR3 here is CASRVAGGSYNEQFF. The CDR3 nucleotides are TGTGCCAGCAGGGTAGCGGGAGGATCCTACAATGAGCAGTTCTTC.

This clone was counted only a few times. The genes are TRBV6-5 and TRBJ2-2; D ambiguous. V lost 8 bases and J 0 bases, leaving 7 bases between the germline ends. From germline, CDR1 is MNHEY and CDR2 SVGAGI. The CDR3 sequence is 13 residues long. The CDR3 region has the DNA TGTGCCAGCCCAAAATCGAACACCGGGGAGCTGTTTTTT. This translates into CASPKSNTGELFF.

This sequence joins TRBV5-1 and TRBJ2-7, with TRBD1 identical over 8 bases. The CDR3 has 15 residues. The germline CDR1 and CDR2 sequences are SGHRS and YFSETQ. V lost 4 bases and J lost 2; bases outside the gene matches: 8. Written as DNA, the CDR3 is TGCGCCAGCAGCCCTCGACAGGGGTTCACCTACGAGCAGTACTTC. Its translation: CASSPRQGFTYEQYF.

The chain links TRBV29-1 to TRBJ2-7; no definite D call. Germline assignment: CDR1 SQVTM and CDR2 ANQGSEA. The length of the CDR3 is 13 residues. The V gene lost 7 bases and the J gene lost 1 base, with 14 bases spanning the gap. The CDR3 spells CSATSPGSYEQYF. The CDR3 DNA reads TGCAGCGCCACGAGTCCAGGTTCCTACGAGCAGTACTTC.

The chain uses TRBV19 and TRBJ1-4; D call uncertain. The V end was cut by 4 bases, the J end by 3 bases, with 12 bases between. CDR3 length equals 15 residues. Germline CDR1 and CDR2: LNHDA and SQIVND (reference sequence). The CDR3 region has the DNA TGTGCCAGTAGTACCCCCGGGTTATCTAATGAAAAACTGTTTTTT. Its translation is CASSTPGLSNEKLFF.

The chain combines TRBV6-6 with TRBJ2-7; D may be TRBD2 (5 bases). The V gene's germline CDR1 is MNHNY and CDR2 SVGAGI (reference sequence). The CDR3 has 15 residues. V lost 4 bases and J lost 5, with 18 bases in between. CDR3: CASSSSRGGPDEQYF. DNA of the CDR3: TGTGCCAGCAGTTCCTCTCGTGGCGGGCCCGACGAGCAGTACTTC.

Here the CDR3 DNA reads TGTGCCACTCTTCGGGGAGGGCTTGGCAATCAGCCCCAGCATTTT. Protein product: CATLRGGLGNQPQHF. The chain carries TRBV6-5 and TRBJ1-5; no definite D call. The V gene lost 10 bases and the J gene lost 2 bases, with 18 bases spanning the gap. Per the germline V gene, CDR1 is MNHEY and CDR2 is SVGAGI. This CDR3 comprises 15 residues.

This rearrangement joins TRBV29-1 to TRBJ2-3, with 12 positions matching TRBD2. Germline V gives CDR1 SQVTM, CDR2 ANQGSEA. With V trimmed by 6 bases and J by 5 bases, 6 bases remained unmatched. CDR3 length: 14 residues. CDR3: CSVASGRAGDTQYF. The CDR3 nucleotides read TGCAGCGTCGCTAGCGGGAGGGCGGGAGATACGCAGTATTTT.

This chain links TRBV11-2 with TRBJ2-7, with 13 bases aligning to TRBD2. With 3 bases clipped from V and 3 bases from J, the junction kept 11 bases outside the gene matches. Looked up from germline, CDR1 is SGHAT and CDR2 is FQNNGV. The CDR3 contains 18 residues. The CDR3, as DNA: TGTGCCAGCAGCTTTGGAGGGACTAGCGGGAATCGGGGCTACGAGCAGTACTTC. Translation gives CASSFGGTSGNRGYEQYF. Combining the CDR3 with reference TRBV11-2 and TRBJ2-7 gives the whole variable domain EAGVAQSPRYKIIEKRQSVAFWCNPISGHATLYWYQQILGQGPKLLIQFQNNGVVDDSQLPKDRFSAERLKGVDSTLKIQPAKLEDSAVYLCASSFGGTSGNRGYEQYFGPGTRLTVT.

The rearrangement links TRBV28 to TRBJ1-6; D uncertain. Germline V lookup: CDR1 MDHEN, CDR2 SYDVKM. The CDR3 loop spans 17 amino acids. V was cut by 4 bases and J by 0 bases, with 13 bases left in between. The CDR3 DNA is TGTGCCAGCAGTTCCCCCGGAGGAGGCTCCTATAATTCACCCCTCCACTTT. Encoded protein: CASSSPGGGSYNSPLHF.

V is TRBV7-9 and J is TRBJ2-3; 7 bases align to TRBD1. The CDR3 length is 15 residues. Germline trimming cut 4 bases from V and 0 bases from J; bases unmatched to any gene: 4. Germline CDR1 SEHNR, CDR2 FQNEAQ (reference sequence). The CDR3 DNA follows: TGTGCCAGCAGCTACCGGACAGGTAGCACAGATACGCAGTATTTT. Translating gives CASSYRTGSTDTQYF. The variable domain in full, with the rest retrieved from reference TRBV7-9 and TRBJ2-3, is DTGVSQNPRHKITKRGQNVTFRCDPISEHNRLYWYRQTLGQGPEFLTYFQNEAQLEKSRLLSDRFSAERPKGSFSTLEIQRTEQGDSAMYLCASSYRTGSTDTQYFGPGTRLTVL.

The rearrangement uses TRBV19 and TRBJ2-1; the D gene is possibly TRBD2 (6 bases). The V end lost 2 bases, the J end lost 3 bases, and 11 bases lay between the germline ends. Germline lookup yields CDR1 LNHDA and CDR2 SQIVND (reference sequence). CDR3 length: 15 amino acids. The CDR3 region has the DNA TGTGCCAGTAGTATATCTGGGGGAGGCTACAATGAGCAGTTCTTC. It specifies CASSISGGGYNEQFF.

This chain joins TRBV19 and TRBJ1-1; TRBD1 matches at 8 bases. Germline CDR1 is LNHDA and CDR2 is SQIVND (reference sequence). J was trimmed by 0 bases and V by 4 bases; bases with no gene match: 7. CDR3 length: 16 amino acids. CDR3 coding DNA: TGTGCCAGTAGTACCACCGACAGGGGTTTGAACACTGAAGCTTTCTTT. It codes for CASSTTDRGLNTEAFF.

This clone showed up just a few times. CDR3 bases: TGTGCCAGCAGCTTAAGGCGCGGTAACAATGAGCAGTTCTTC. It specifies CASSLRRGNNEQFF. The rearrangement links TRBV7-9 to TRBJ2-1; D gene uncertain. The CDR3 length is 14 residues. Germline CDR1 is SEHNR and CDR2 is FQNEAQ (reference sequence). Trimming took 2 bases from V and 5 from J, leaving 10 bases between them.

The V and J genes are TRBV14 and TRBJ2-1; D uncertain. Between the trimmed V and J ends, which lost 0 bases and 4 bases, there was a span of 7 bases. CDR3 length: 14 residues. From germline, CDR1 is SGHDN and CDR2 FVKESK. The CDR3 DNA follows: TGTGCCAGCAGCCAAGACAGATCATACAATGAGCAGTTCTTC. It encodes CASSQDRSYNEQFF. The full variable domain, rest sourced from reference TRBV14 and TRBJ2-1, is EAGVTQFPSHSVIEKGQTVTLRCDPISGHDNLYWYRRVMGKEIKFLLHFVKESKQDESGMPNNRFLAERTGGTYSTLKVQPAELEDSGVYFCASSQDRSYNEQFFGPGTRLTVL.

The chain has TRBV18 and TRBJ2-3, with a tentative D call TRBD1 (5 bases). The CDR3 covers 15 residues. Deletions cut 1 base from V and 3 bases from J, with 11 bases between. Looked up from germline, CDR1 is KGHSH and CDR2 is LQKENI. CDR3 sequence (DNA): TGTGCCAGCTCACCACGGTTGGGGCGGACAGATACGCAGTATTTT. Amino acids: CASSPRLGRTDTQYF.

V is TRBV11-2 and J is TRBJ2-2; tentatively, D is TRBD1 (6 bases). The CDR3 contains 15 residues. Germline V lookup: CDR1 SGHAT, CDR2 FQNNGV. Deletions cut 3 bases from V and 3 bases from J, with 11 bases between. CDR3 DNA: TGTGCCAGCAGCTTTCTTAGGGGGTACACCGGGGAGCTGTTTTTT. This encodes CASSFLRGYTGELFF.

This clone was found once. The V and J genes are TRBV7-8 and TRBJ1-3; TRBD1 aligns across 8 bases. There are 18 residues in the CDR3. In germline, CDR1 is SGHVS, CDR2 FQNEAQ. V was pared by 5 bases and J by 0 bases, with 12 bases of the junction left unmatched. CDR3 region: CASSPRPRGQVSGNTIYF. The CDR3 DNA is TGTGCCAGCAGCCCCCGACCCCGGGGACAGGTCTCTGGAAACACCATATATTTT.

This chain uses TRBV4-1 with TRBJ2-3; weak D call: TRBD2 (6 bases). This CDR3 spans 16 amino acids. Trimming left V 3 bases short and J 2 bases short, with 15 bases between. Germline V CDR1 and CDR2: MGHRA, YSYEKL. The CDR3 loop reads CASSHPLAPITDTQYF. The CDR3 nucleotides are TGCGCCAGCAGCCACCCCCTAGCGCCAATCACAGATACGCAGTATTTT.

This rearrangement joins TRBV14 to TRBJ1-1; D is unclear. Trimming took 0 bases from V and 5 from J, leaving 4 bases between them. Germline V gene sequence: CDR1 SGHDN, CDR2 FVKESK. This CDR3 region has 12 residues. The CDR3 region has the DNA TGTGCCAGCAGCCAAGACAGGACTGAAGCTTTCTTT. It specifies CASSQDRTEAFF.

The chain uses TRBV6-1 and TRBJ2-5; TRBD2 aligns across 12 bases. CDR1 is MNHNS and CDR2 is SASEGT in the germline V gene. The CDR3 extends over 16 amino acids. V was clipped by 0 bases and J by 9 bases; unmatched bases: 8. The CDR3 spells CASSEAWLAGGPAQYF. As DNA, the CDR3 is TGTGCCAGCAGTGAAGCTTGGCTAGCGGGGGGGCCGGCCCAGTACTTC.

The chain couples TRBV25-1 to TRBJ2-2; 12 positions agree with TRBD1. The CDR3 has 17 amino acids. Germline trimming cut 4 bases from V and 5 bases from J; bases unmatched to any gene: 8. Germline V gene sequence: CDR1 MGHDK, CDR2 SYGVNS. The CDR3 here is CASSVGTGGAGTGELFF. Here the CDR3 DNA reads TGTGCCAGCAGTGTCGGGACAGGGGGCGCGGGAACCGGGGAGCTGTTTTTT.

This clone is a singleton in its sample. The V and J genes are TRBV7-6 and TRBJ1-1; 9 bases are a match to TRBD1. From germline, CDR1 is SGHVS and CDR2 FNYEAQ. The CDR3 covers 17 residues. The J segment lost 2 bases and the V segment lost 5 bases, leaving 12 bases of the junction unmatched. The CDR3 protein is CASSRFTGGTSNTEAFF. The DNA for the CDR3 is TGTGCCAGCAGCCGATTTACAGGGGGCACCTCAAACACTGAAGCTTTCTTT.

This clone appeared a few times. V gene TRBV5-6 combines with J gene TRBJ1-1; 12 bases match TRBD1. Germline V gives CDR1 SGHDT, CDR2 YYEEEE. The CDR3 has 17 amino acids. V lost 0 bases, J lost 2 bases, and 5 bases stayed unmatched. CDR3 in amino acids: CASSLEGQGAINTEAFF. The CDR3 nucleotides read TGTGCCAGCAGCTTGGAGGGACAGGGGGCGATCAACACTGAAGCTTTCTTT.

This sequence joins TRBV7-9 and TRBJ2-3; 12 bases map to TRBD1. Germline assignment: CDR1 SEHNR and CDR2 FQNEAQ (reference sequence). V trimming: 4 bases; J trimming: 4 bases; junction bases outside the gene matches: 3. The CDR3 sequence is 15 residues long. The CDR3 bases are TGTGCCAGCAGCTCCGGGACAGGGGGCGCAGATACGCAGTATTTT. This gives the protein CASSSGTGGADTQYF.